This T cell receptor beta chain originates from a study of cytomegalovirus exposure and HLA in healthy donors (dated by TCRdb to the late 2010s). Some background on the complete study: An earlier analysis of about 560 of the donors reported 276 Gb of sequence data and roughly 120 million unique TCR beta sequences obtained from approximately 180 million T cells. An early release covering roughly 580 HLA-typed donors comprised approximately 300 gigabases of sequencing data and some 79 million unique TCR sequences. Among the 398 genotyped donors, around 81% belonged to the genetic ancestry cluster associated with self-reported Caucasian donors. The study was designed to test whether signatures of past pathogen exposure could be identified by cataloging public T cell receptors. The T cell repertoires of about 700 subjects were profiled by immunosequencing and related to cytomegalovirus serostatus. Besides the first cohort of roughly 660 subjects, a separate validation cohort made up of 120 different subjects was used. High-throughput TCR immunosequencing, statistical association of individual TCRs with disease status, and machine learning were combined to predict cytomegalovirus infection status. A later analysis re-analyzed previously published TCR beta repertoires from 600 to 850 donors and added high-resolution HLA genotyping to study TCR occurrence patterns. Rather than using new phenotypic data, the later analysis identified candidate immune exposures from TCR beta sequences and from how often those sequences occurred across donors. To decide whether each TCR beta V gene segment behaved as functional or pseudogenic, an earlier analysis of several hundred of the donors relied on high-throughput TCR beta sequencing. Alongside the repertoire data, information on donor age, sex, ethnicity and CMV serostatus was compiled. A later genetic analysis used genome-wide SNP genotypes for about 60% of the roughly 700 donors, treating that subset as a discovery cohort. All discovery cohort repertoires had been generated using a single sequencing platform. Both class I and class II loci were covered by HLA typing, at four-digit resolution. Typing coverage varied by locus: roughly 629-640 donors for A, B, C, DRB1 and DQB1; approximately 500 for DQA1; more than 600 for DPA1; around 450 for DPB1. About five DR-DQ haplotypes were handled as single units for association and clustering because linkage in the cohort was strong. On average, approximately 250,000 unique TCR beta nucleotide sequences were sequenced per donor among a few hundred genotyped donors of the cohort, with roughly 18% of those sequences being non-productive.

Between the V and J ends, shortened by 3 bases and 1 base respectively, the junction contains 14 bases. The germline V gene (reference sequence) sets CDR1 to GTSNPN and CDR2 to SVGIG. The CDR3 runs 15 amino acids, cysteine and phenylalanine included. Only the CDR3 part of the read is kept: 45 bases, read in frame from the first base. The cohort consisted of 650 to 700 healthy bone marrow donors. At the time of sampling, all cohort members were nominally healthy, though unrecorded immune exposures were likely present. CMV serostatus was positive for approximately 300 and negative for about 55% of the roughly 670 cohort members, and was not recorded for this donor. A peripheral blood sample was provided by each donor, and peripheral blood mononuclear cells were used for TCR beta sequencing. Genomic DNA was extracted from the blood cell samples with the Qiagen DNeasy Blood Extraction Kit. What the work shows at the level of the full study, not this receptor alone: A later analysis found that most CMV-associated TCR beta chains appeared HLA-restricted, with HLA associations seemingly driven largely by CMV exposure. Assigning TCR associations to individual alleles was difficult when HLA alleles, especially DR and DQ, strongly co-occurred. Roughly uniform sequencing depth across donors was assumed in presence/absence analyses, although this assumption may not hold. While some public TCRs were present in many individuals, most TCR sequences turned up only very rarely across donors. Correlated functional status among segregating V segments might be attributable to linkage disequilibrium, but an unknown experimental factor could not be ruled out. In a later analysis, the rate of TCR association differed among HLA loci, with DRB1 alleles having the most associated TCRs and HLA-C alleles having the fewest. Compared with equally common non-associated chains, HLA-associated TCR beta chains in a later analysis were more clonally expanded and had lower generation probabilities. In a later genetic analysis, fewer N-insertions in productive TCRs were reported among donors in an Asian-associated ancestry cluster than the approximately 630-donor mean. A further reported finding was that TCR beta sequences accurately predicted the HLA-A and HLA-B alleles for most subjects in the first cohort. A total of 150 or so TCR beta chains were listed by the study as associated with cytomegalovirus. In a later genetic analysis, a missense DCLRE1C variant was associated with V-gene and J-gene trimming of TCR beta chains, and the association was replicated in an independent cohort. In vitro tests confirmed that a few of the cytomegalovirus-associated TCR beta chains recognize cytomegalovirus antigens. The sequencing pipeline was judged likely to have produced a cluster of highly shared sequence variants as a technical artifact. The authors suggested that the approach could potentially be generalized to other disease states and immunological phenotypes. HLA typing was unavailable for some donors at each locus, so association tests used only the typed subset. The 87-base-pair reads could not distinguish some IMGT-functional V segments, including TRBV6-2 and TRBV6-3, so those segments were excluded. In an earlier analysis of some 640 of the donors, most TCR beta V segments were observed in productive rearrangements about 87% or about 30% of the time, broadly matching IMGT annotations. In this cohort, only TCR beta chains were sequenced, and detectable features were limited by the absence of alpha or paired-chain data. Several of the top co-occurrence clusters appeared to be linked to parvovirus B19, influenza, CMV and Epstein-Barr virus, according to a later analysis. The only immune exposure information available for the cohort was CMV serostatus. A later analysis associated about 17,000 TCR beta sequences with specific HLA alleles at a false discovery rate of 0.05. The classifier was reported to diagnose cytomegalovirus status with high specificity and sensitivity in both the original cohort and the validation cohort. The earlier analysis of about 600 of the donors excluded 15 to 20 rarely observed V segments, including chromosome 9 orphons, because counts were too low.

Receptor amplification or capture employed the immunoSEQ multiplex PCR assay. The multiplex PCR relied on a mix of 60 forward primers for TCR Vbeta segments and 13 reverse primers for TCR Jbeta segments. A multiplex PCR assay on genomic DNA amplified the CDR3 region of rearranged TCR beta genes. Amplified TCR beta libraries were sequenced as 87-base-pair reads on the Illumina HiSeq System. As for the authors' bioinformatics: In a later analysis, tens of millions of unique TCR beta chains were counted across the 500 to 700 repertoires, and around 10 million of these chains were shared by at least two donors. Raw reads were error-corrected and collapsed into unique sequences with a nearest-neighbor algorithm that merged closely related sequences to remove PCR and sequencing errors. To assign V, D and J gene segments, CDR3 sequences were aligned to IMGT reference sequences. For a sequence to be retained, at least a six-nucleotide match to both a V gene segment and a J gene segment was required. Rearrangements were classified as productive when the CDR3 lacked stop codons and remained in frame with V and J, and all other rearrangements were classified as non-productive. Following IMGT convention, CDR3 was defined as the stretch from the second conserved V-encoded cysteine to the conserved J-encoded phenylalanine. Sequences without an unambiguous match to a single V gene segment were excluded from the earlier analysis of over 500 of the donors. In an earlier analysis of around 590 of the donors, a V segment was called functional when productive rearrangements were above 56.7%, and segregating when the standard deviation between donors exceeded 5%. A statistical classification framework was developed to diagnose cytomegalovirus status using the catalog of TCR beta chain sequences. V and J gene assignment, in a later analysis, came from comparing TCR nucleotide sequences with IMGT/GENE-DB human TR gene sequences. A later analysis assigned CDR3 sequences and most-parsimonious VDJ recombination scenarios with the TCRdist pipeline. In a later analysis, every TCR beta chain was defined by the combination of its CDR3 amino acid sequence and its V-gene family, and reads without a unique V-gene family were dropped. As a way to deal with suspected cross-contamination and a sequencing artifact, a later analysis dropped 450 to 600 nucleotide sequences that were highly shared and had low generation probability. In a later analysis, a clonal expansion index for each public chain was calculated from normalized within-repertoire ranks of inferred template counts. Generation probabilities in a later analysis came from a VDJ recombination model fitted to out-of-frame rearrangements, and those results were checked against IGoR. In a later analysis, hypergeometric tests were used to score TCR-TCR, TCR-HLA and TCR-CMV co-occurrence, with a repertoire-size bias correction applied to TCR pairs. In a later analysis, false discovery rates were estimated by permuting HLA or CMV assignments 20 times. In a later analysis, co-occurring TCRs were grouped with DBSCAN, and TCRdist sequence similarity was added when clustering was performed within HLA-allele-positive subsets. For co-occurrence clustering, repertoires with fewer than 30,000 or more than 120,000 public chains were excluded, along with roughly 5 repertoires with anomalous nucleotide sharing. In TCRdb, the immuneACCESS table is reduced to in-frame sequences with V and J assigned. These tables do not hold every clone; where another copy was compared, an unresolved V gene accounts for under half, and the others remain unexplained. The V and J calls and clone size were taken over from that table, and D and trimming were inferred from the DNA. This sample is represented by 45,000 to 55,000 clones; 45% to 70% of them were singletons. Of the sample, 12% falls within the top ten clones.

A word on this clone: Its recognized antigen is unknown. Nothing much larger sits one base from this clone, and base qualities are not available.

The receptor chain draws on TRBV30 and TRBJ2-3; possibly the D gene is TRBD2, per 6 matching bases. Specimen: PBMCs. The source of this sequence is a human donor in good health. The encoded CDR3 is CAWSPGGEGTDTQYF. Read as DNA, the sequence is TGTGCCTGGAGCCCGGGCGGGGAGGGCACAGATACGCAGTATTTT.